A single sample is the source of the 5 T cell receptor beta chains below, sequenced in a study of T-cell memory formation after mild COVID-19. TCRdb used MiXCR to reprocess the 5' RACE reads, holding one entry per CDR3 protein. Of about 240,000 distinct CDR3 sequences in the sample, around a tenth were seen once. Source material: PBMCs or a T cell subset sorted from them (not recorded which). These receptors were obtained from a man between 18 and 35 years old who had mild COVID-19 (a few samples of this study predate the infection). Cell type and time point are not known.

The sample holds many counts of this clonotype. The V and J genes are TRBV6-5 and TRBJ1-1, with D perhaps TRBD1 (6 bases). This CDR3 is built from 11 residues. Between the trimmed V and J ends, which lost 2 bases and 11 bases, there was a span of 9 bases. Germline CDR1 MNHEY, CDR2 SVGAGI. The CDR3: CASSYGDKAFF. The CDR3 DNA reads as TGTGCCAGCAGTTACGGGGACAAGGCTTTCTTT.

This clonotype has only a few counts. The chain carries TRBV5-1 and TRBJ2-7; the D gene could be TRBD1 or TRBD2 (5 bases each). CDR1 and CDR2 from the germline V gene are SGHRS and YFSETQ. The CDR3 spans 16 residues. V lost 4 bases and J lost 5, with 22 bases in between. In nucleotides, the CDR3 is TGCGCCAGCAGCGAGTGGGGGTCCTCCCCTGGAGACGAGCAGTACTTC. This sequence encodes CASSEWGSSPGDEQYF.

In this sample, this clonotype turned up a few times. The rearrangement uses TRBV2 and TRBJ1-1, with D possibly being TRBD1 (5 bases). The V end lost 6 bases, the J end lost 2 bases, and 10 bases lay between the germline ends. The germline V gene encodes CDR1 SNHLY and CDR2 FYNNEI. The length of the CDR3 is 13 residues. CDR3 sequence (DNA): TGTGCCAGCAGGACAGATTTTAACACTGAAGCTTTCTTT. Encoded protein: CASRTDFNTEAFF.

V usage is TRBV5-4 and J usage is TRBJ2-2; D is perhaps TRBD1 (7 bases). Germline V gene data show CDR1 as SGHNT and CDR2 as YYREEE (reference sequence). CDR3 length equals 16 residues. The germline V and J ends were trimmed by 2 bases and 7 bases, with 18 bases remaining between them. CDR3 DNA: TGTGCCAGCAGCTTACACCTGACAGGGCGGGGCGGGGAGCTGTTTTTT. It yields the protein CASSLHLTGRGGELFF.

Only a few counts were recorded for this clonotype. The rearrangement uses TRBV5-6 and TRBJ2-7; D unresolved. V lost 0 bases to trimming and J lost 3 bases, with 4 bases between them. Per the germline V gene, CDR1 is SGHDT and CDR2 is YYEEEE. The CDR3 sequence is 12 residues long. CDR3 sequence reads: CASSLGVYEQYV. The CDR3 nucleotides read TGTGCCAGCAGCTTGGGGGTCTACGAGCAGTACGTC.